A single sample is the source of the 12 T cell receptor beta chains below, sequenced in a study of blood T cell repertoires in COVID-19. The method was immunoSEQ multiplex PCR; TCRdb's version includes in-frame clones alone and lacks a portion of them. The sample consists of over 100,000 clones, about 85% of them appearing once. The sample taken for sequencing was peripheral blood. The receptors shown here come from a man aged 40-55 years with acute or convalescent COVID-19.

The chain has TRBV18 and TRBJ2-1, with 9 bases matching TRBD1. The V gene end was trimmed by 5 bases and the J gene end by 7 bases; junction bases not matched to a gene: 6. The CDR3 runs 14 residues. CDR1 is KGHSH and CDR2 is LQKENI in the germline V gene. The CDR3 nucleotides are TGTGCCAGCTCATCACAGGGGGCTAATAATGAGCAGTTCTTC. Its protein is CASSSQGANNEQFF.

The count of this clone is one. The chain links TRBV12-5 to TRBJ2-3; D is perhaps TRBD2 (6 bases). Trimming took off 7 bases at V and 0 bases at J, with 11 bases between the two ends. There are 14 residues in the CDR3. Germline V CDR1 and CDR2: LGHNT, FRNRAP. The CDR3 loop reads CASALSGSTDTQYF. The DNA of the CDR3 is TGTGCTAGTGCCCTTAGCGGAAGCACAGATACGCAGTATTTT.

The V call is TRBV25-1, the J call TRBJ2-1; D gene uncertain. Trimming pared 3 bases from V and 4 bases from J, leaving 10 bases between. This CDR3 is built from 14 residues. Per the germline V gene, CDR1 is MGHDK and CDR2 is SYGVNS. The CDR3 sequence: CASSDLEPYNEQFF. DNA for the CDR3: TGTGCCAGCAGTGACCTGGAGCCATACAATGAGCAGTTCTTC.

The chain uses TRBV7-3 and TRBJ2-2; no reliable D call. This CDR3 spans 14 amino acids. Germline CDR1 and CDR2: SGHTA and FQGTGA. V gave up 10 bases and J gave up 3 bases, with 15 bases separating them. DNA of the CDR3: TGTGCCACCAAACAAGACACCTACACCGGGGAGCTGTTTTTT. This encodes CATKQDTYTGELFF.

J is TRBJ2-5 and V is TRBV6-6, with 10 positions matching TRBD2. CDR3 length equals 17 residues. Per germline, CDR1 MNHNY and CDR2 SVGAGI (reference sequence). J gave up 2 bases and V 5 bases, and 11 bases lay outside the gene matches. The chain's CDR3 is CASSQRGLAGVQETQYF. CDR3 DNA sequence: TGTGCCAGCAGTCAACGGGGCCTAGCGGGGGTTCAAGAGACCCAGTACTTC.

The chain joins TRBV7-2 to TRBJ1-1; 7 bases agree with TRBD1. V was pared by 5 bases and J by 7 bases, with 10 bases of the junction left unmatched. The CDR3 is 14 residues long. Looked up from germline, CDR1 is SGHTA and CDR2 is FQGNSA. The CDR3 sequence: CASSPGQVSGEAFF. CDR3 DNA sequence: TGTGCCAGCAGCCCCGGACAGGTCTCGGGTGAAGCTTTCTTT. Drawing the rest from reference TRBV7-2 and TRBJ1-1, the complete variable domain is GAGVSQSPSNKVTEKGKDVELRCDPISGHTALYWYRQSLGQGLEFLIYFQGNSAPDKSGLPSDRFSAERTGGSVSTLTIQRTQQEDSAVYLCASSPGQVSGEAFFGQGTRLTVV.

The chain couples TRBV6-6 to TRBJ2-7; 7 bases line up with TRBD1. This CDR3 region has 14 residues. Germline V gives CDR1 MNHNY, CDR2 SVGAGI (reference sequence). The V and J ends lost 5 bases and 0 bases, in that order; junction bases with no gene match: 4. The CDR3 DNA reads as TGTGCCAGCAGTCGGGGACAGAACTCCTACGAGCAGTACTTC. This gives the protein CASSRGQNSYEQYF.

The V and J genes are TRBV27 and TRBJ2-7; D gene ambiguous. Per germline, CDR1 MNHEY and CDR2 SMNVEV (reference sequence). This CDR3 has 14 residues. V lost 2 bases and J 1 base, leaving 9 bases between the germline ends. CDR3 region: CASSLVAGSYEQYF. The CDR3 nucleotides read TGTGCCAGCAGTTTAGTGGCCGGGTCCTACGAGCAGTACTTC.

The J gene is TRBJ1-6, the V gene TRBV2; tentative D call: TRBD1 (5 bases). Looked up from germline, CDR1 is SNHLY and CDR2 is FYNNEI. This CDR3 region has 15 residues. The V gene lost 6 bases and the J gene lost 0 bases, with 9 bases spanning the gap. CDR3 coding DNA: TGTGCCAGCAGGGCTGACAGCTCCTATAATTCACCCCTCCACTTT. Its protein product is CASRADSSYNSPLHF. Variable domain in full (rest from reference TRBV2 and TRBJ1-6): EPEVTQTPSHQVTQMGQEVILRCVPISNHLYFYWYRQILGQKVEFLVSFYNNEISEKSEIFDDQFSVERPDGSNFTLKIRSTKLEDSAMYFCASRADSSYNSPLHFGNGTRLTVT.

The CDR3 is CASSPIQGSSTDTQYF. The CDR3 nucleotides are TGCGCCAGCAGCCCAATCCAGGGGTCTAGCACAGATACGCAGTATTTT. This sequence joins TRBV5-1 and TRBJ2-3; D might be TRBD1 (6 bases). Germline values: CDR1 SGHRS, CDR2 YFSETQ. V dropped 4 bases and J dropped 0 bases, with 15 bases sitting between them. This CDR3 spans 16 amino acids.

This chain joins TRBV19 and TRBJ1-6, with TRBD1 matching over 7 bases. The CDR3 is 16 amino acids. Germline CDR1 is LNHDA and CDR2 is SQIVND (reference sequence). The V gene end was trimmed by 6 bases and the J gene end by 7 bases; junction bases not matched to a gene: 12. CDR3 nucleotide sequence: TGTGCCAGTAGGCCGGGACAGAAAAAAGCCAATTCACCCCTCCACTTT. Translated: CASRPGQKKANSPLHF.

The gene calls are TRBV7-9 and TRBJ1-2; the match to TRBD1 covers 7 bases. Germline trimming cut 6 bases from V and 6 bases from J; bases unmatched to any gene: 7. The CDR3 covers 13 residues. Germline CDR1 reads SEHNR; CDR2 reads FQNEAQ (reference sequence). The CDR3 bases are TGTGCCAGCAGTCCCACAGGGGATAATGGCTACACCTTC. This gives the protein CASSPTGDNGYTF.